These 19 T cell receptor beta chains share one sample of origin, sequenced in a study of T cell responses to AZD1222 COVID-19 vaccine. Clones were sequenced by immunoSEQ multiplex PCR, and TCRdb holds only the in-frame ones, with some missing. Counted here are fewer than 120,000 clones, just under 95% occurring once; the ten biggest clones make up 2% to 3%. The input for sequencing was peripheral blood, taken 28 days after the second AZD1222 dose. Every receptor here comes from an adult who received the AZD1222 COVID-19 vaccine.

The chain links TRBV4-3 to TRBJ1-1; TRBD1 is a possible D gene (6 bases). Trimming took 4 bases from V and 0 from J, leaving 12 bases between them. The CDR3 is 15 amino acids. Germline V CDR1 and CDR2: LGHNA, YSLEER. CDR3 DNA: TGCGCCAGCAGCCTCGGACAGTTCATGAACACTGAAGCTTTCTTT. Protein: CASSLGQFMNTEAFF.

The chain couples TRBV11-2 to TRBJ1-2, with no clear D. V lost 2 bases to trimming and J lost 2 bases, with 9 bases between them. This CDR3 contains 14 residues. CDR1 is SGHAT, CDR2 FQNNGV, per germline. In DNA form, the CDR3 reads TGTGCCAGCAGCTTAATCCCAGACAACTATGGCTACACCTTC. This translates into CASSLIPDNYGYTF.

The chain employs TRBV7-2 and TRBJ2-5; TRBD2 is a possible D gene (5 bases). Trimming took 3 bases from V and 5 from J, leaving 10 bases between them. Germline lookup yields CDR1 SGHTA and CDR2 FQGNSA. The CDR3 has 13 residues. The CDR3 DNA reads TGTGCCAGCAGCTTCGGGGTCGGGGAGACCCAGTACTTC. Protein product: CASSFGVGETQYF.

The chain is built from TRBV4-2 and TRBJ2-5; tentative D call: TRBD2 (5 bases). CDR1 is LGHNA and CDR2 is YNFKEQ in the germline V gene. The CDR3 runs to 16 residues. V lost 4 bases and J 4 bases, leaving 19 bases between the germline ends. For the CDR3, the DNA is TGTGCCAGCAGCCCCACAAGATCGGGGAGAGGAGAGACCCAGTACTTC. Translation: CASSPTRSGRGETQYF.

Only a few counts were recorded for this clone. The gene calls are TRBV20-1 and TRBJ1-5; the D is unclear. Germline CDR1 and CDR2: DFQATT and SNEGSKA (reference sequence). The CDR3 is 14 residues long. V lost 3 bases and J 1 base, leaving 10 bases between the germline ends. CDR3 sequence: CSASYSLSNQPQHF. In DNA, the CDR3 is TGCAGTGCTAGTTACAGCCTGAGCAATCAGCCCCAGCATTTT.

The chain links TRBV6-6 to TRBJ2-7; 10 nucleotides line up with TRBD1. V lost 8 bases to trimming and J lost 3 bases; unmatched junction nucleotides: 4. Germline CDR1 and CDR2: MNHNY and SVGAGI (reference sequence). This CDR3 has 13 residues. The CDR3 DNA is TGTGCCAGCCGACAGGGGGCTAGCTACGAGCAGTACTTC. The encoded protein is CASRQGASYEQYF.

This chain connects TRBV24-1 to TRBJ2-2; 9 nucleotides line up with TRBD1. The length of the CDR3 is 15 residues. Germline V gene lookup returns CDR1 KGHDR and CDR2 SFDVKD. With V trimmed by 3 bases and J by 5 bases, 3 bases remained unmatched. The CDR3 protein is CATSDAGTGTGELFF. The CDR3 DNA follows: TGTGCCACCAGTGATGCCGGGACAGGGACCGGGGAGCTGTTTTTT.

The V gene is TRBV7-2, the J gene TRBJ2-5; D is unclear. The germline V gene encodes CDR1 SGHTA and CDR2 FQGNSA. Trimming pared 6 bases from V and 2 bases from J, leaving 16 bases between. CDR3 length equals 15 residues. Here the CDR3 DNA reads TGTGCCAGCAGGCTAGGGATACAGTTACAAGAGACCCAGTACTTC. Protein sequence: CASRLGIQLQETQYF.

This chain links TRBV27 with TRBJ1-3; possibly TRBD1 for D (5 bases). The length of the CDR3 is 14 residues. Germline lookup yields CDR1 MNHEY and CDR2 SMNVEV (reference sequence). With 2 bases removed from V and 2 bases from J, the gap between germline ends came to 7 bases. The CDR3: CASSLGAAGNTIYF. The CDR3 DNA reads as TGTGCCAGCAGTTTAGGGGCAGCTGGAAACACCATATATTTT.

The J gene is TRBJ1-1, the V gene TRBV18; maybe TRBD1 (6 bases). Germline lookup yields CDR1 KGHSH and CDR2 LQKENI. CDR3 length equals 14 residues. The V gene lost 5 bases and the J gene lost 0 bases, with 10 bases spanning the gap. CDR3 DNA sequence: TGTGCCAGCTCAGGGGGACAAATGAACACTGAAGCTTTCTTT. This gives the protein CASSGGQMNTEAFF.

This clone was picked up one time. The chain couples TRBV18 to TRBJ2-7; D may be TRBD1 or TRBD2 (5 bases each). CDR1 and CDR2 from the germline V gene are KGHSH and LQKENI. Trimming stripped 3 bases from V and 4 bases from J, with 13 bases between. This CDR3 is built from 14 residues. DNA for the CDR3: TGTGCCAGCTCACCCCTAGCAGGGAGATACGAGCAGTACTTC. Residues: CASSPLAGRYEQYF. Full variable domain (rest looked up from reference TRBV18 and TRBJ2-7): NAGVMQNPRHLVRRRGQEARLRCSPMKGHSHVYWYRQLPEEGLKFMVYLQKENIIDESGMPKERFSAEFPKEGPSILRIQQVVRGDSAAYFCASSPLAGRYEQYFGPGTRLTVT.

The genes are TRBV6-2 or TRBV6-3 and TRBJ1-4; the D gene is possibly TRBD1 (5 bases). V was clipped by 3 bases and J by 0 bases, with 11 bases between them. The germline V gene has CDR1 MNHEY and CDR2 SVGEGT. This CDR3 contains 16 residues. This CDR3 reads CASSYRGASTNEKLFF. CDR3 nucleotide sequence: TGTGCCAGCAGTTATCGTGGGGCATCAACTAATGAAAAACTGTTTTTT.

This rearrangement joins TRBV6-5 to TRBJ1-1; TRBD1 might be the D (5 bases). The CDR3 runs to 15 residues. Germline values: CDR1 MNHEY, CDR2 SVGAGI. The ends were cut back, 6 bases at V and 8 bases at J, with 22 bases in the middle. CDR3 amino acids: CASSRPRRGLWEAFF. DNA for the CDR3: TGTGCCAGCAGCAGGCCCCGGCGGGGGTTGTGGGAAGCTTTCTTT.

CDR3 loop: CSVVRAGGYNEQFF. CDR3 coding DNA: TGCAGCGTTGTTAGGGCGGGGGGTTACAATGAGCAGTTCTTC. The gene calls are TRBV29-1 and TRBJ2-1; 8 bases line up with TRBD2. CDR1 and CDR2 from the germline V gene are SQVTM and ANQGSEA. The CDR3 is made up of 14 amino acids. V was pared by 4 bases and J by 4 bases, with 6 bases of the junction left unmatched.

This CDR3 is CSVLRFYSGANVLTF. The CDR3 coding sequence is TGCAGCGTTTTAAGATTTTACTCTGGGGCCAACGTCCTGACTTTC. The gene calls are TRBV29-1 and TRBJ2-6; no firm D call. V was pared by 5 bases and J by 0 bases, with 11 bases between. There are 15 residues in the CDR3. Germline CDR1 is SQVTM and CDR2 is ANQGSEA.

V and J are TRBV2 and TRBJ2-3, with TRBD2 identical over 7 bases. In germline, CDR1 is SNHLY, CDR2 FYNNEI. Trimming removed 3 bases from V and 10 bases from J; junction bases left unmatched: 10. The CDR3 is 14 amino acids. The CDR3 region is CASSDSVGEGAQYF. CDR3 coding DNA: TGTGCCAGCAGTGACTCTGTAGGGGAGGGCGCGCAGTATTTT.

The chain is built from TRBV6-2 or TRBV6-3 and TRBJ2-2; D may be TRBD1 (6 bases). V was clipped by 0 bases and J by 3 bases, with 23 bases between them. The CDR3 runs to 20 residues. Germline values: CDR1 MNHEY, CDR2 SVGEGT. The CDR3 DNA reads TGTGCCAGCAGTTACTCCACCCATAACATAGACAGGTTTGACACCGGGGAGCTGTTTTTT. This gives the protein CASSYSTHNIDRFDTGELFF.

CDR3 protein: CASSEDPRDTEAFF. CDR3 bases: TGTGCCAGCAGTGAGGACCCTAGGGACACTGAAGCTTTCTTT. The chain carries TRBV2 and TRBJ1-1, with unresolved D. Germline V gene lookup returns CDR1 SNHLY and CDR2 FYNNEI. V gave up 3 bases and J gave up 3 bases, with 11 bases separating them. The CDR3 totals 14 residues.

The V and J genes are TRBV18 and TRBJ1-5, with D possibly TRBD1 on 5 matching bases. The V end lost 2 bases, the J end lost 5 bases, and 13 bases lay between the germline ends. Germline CDR1 KGHSH, CDR2 LQKENI. This CDR3 spans 15 amino acids. In DNA form, the CDR3 reads TGTGCCAGCTCACCAAATCGGGGGTATGATCAGCCCCAGCATTTT. Translated, it gives CASSPNRGYDQPQHF.